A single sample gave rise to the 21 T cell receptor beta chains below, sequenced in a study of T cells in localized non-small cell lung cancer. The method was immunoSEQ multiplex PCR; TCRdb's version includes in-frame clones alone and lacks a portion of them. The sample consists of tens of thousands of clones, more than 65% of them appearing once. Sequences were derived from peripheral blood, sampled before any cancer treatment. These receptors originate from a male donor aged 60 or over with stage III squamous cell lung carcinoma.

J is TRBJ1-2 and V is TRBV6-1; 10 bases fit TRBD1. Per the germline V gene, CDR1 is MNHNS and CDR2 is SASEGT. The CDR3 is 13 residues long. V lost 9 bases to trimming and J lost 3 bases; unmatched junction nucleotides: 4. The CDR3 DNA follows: TGTGCCAGTCGACAGGGGGCAGACTATGGCTACACCTTC. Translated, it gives CASRQGADYGYTF.

CDR3 protein: CASSRDIGEQYF. The CDR3 nucleotides read TGTGCCAGCTCAAGGGACATAGGTGAGCAGTACTTC. V usage is TRBV18 and J usage is TRBJ2-7, with a possible D match to TRBD1 (6 bases). V was trimmed by 5 bases and J by 7 bases, leaving 12 bases between them. The CDR3 is made up of 12 amino acids. CDR1 and CDR2 from the germline V gene are KGHSH and LQKENI. Together with reference TRBV18 and TRBJ2-7, the CDR3 gives the full variable domain: NAGVMQNPRHLVRRRGQEARLRCSPMKGHSHVYWYRQLPEEGLKFMVYLQKENIIDESGMPKERFSAEFPKEGPSILRIQQVVRGDSAAYFCASSRDIGEQYFGPGTRLTVT.

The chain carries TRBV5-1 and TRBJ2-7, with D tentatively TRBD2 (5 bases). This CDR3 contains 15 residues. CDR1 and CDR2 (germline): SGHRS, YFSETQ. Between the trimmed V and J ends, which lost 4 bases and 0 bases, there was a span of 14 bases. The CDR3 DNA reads TGCGCCAGCAGCAACGGACTGGAAAGCTCCTACGAGCAGTACTTC. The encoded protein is CASSNGLESSYEQYF.

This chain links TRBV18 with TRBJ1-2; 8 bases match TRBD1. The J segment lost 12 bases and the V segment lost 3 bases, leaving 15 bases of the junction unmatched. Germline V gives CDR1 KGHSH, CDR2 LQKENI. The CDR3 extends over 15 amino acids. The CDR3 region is CASSPGRDRPAWDTF. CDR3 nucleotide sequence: TGTGCCAGCTCACCGGGAAGGGACAGGCCAGCCTGGGACACCTTC.

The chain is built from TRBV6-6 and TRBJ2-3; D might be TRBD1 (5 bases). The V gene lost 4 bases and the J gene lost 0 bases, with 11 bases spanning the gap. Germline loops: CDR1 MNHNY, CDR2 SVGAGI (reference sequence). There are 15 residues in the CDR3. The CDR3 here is CASSLGQGSTDTQYF. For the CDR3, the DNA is TGTGCCAGCAGTTTAGGCCAGGGAAGCACAGATACGCAGTATTTT.

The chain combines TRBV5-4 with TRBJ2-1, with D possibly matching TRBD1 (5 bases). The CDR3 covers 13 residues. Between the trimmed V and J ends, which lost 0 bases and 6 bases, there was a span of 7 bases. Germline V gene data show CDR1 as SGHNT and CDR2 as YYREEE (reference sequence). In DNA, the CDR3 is TGTGCCAGCAGCTTGGGACAGCCCAATGAGCAGTTCTTC. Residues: CASSLGQPNEQFF.

The CDR3 coding sequence is TGTGCCAGCAGGAAAGGGGGGACAGACAATGGCTACACCTTC. The encoded protein is CASRKGGTDNGYTF. The chain employs TRBV2 and TRBJ1-2, with TRBD1 identical over 7 bases. This CDR3 is 14 amino acids long. Per the germline V gene, CDR1 is SNHLY and CDR2 is FYNNEI. V was clipped by 6 bases and J by 6 bases; unmatched bases: 10.

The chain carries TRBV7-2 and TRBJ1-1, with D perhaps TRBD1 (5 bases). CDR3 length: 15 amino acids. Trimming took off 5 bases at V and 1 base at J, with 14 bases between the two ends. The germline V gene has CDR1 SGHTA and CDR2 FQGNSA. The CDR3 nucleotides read TGTGCCAGCAGCACGCAACAGGACTCGAACACTGAAGCTTTCTTT. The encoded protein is CASSTQQDSNTEAFF.

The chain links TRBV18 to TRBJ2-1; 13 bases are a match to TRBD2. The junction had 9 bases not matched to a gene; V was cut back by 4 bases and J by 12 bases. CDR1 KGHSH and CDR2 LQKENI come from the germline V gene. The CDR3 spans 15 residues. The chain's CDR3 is CASSLVGTSGKVQFF. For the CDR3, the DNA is TGTGCCAGCTCACTTGTCGGGACTAGCGGGAAGGTGCAGTTCTTC. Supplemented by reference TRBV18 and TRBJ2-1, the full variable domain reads NAGVMQNPRHLVRRRGQEARLRCSPMKGHSHVYWYRQLPEEGLKFMVYLQKENIIDESGMPKERFSAEFPKEGPSILRIQQVVRGDSAAYFCASSLVGTSGKVQFFGPGTRLTVL.

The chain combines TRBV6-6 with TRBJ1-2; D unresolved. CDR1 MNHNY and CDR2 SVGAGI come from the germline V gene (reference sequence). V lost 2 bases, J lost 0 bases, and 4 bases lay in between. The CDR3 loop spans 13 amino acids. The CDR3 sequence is CASSYTPNYGYTF. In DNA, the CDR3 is TGTGCCAGCAGTTACACCCCTAACTATGGCTACACCTTC.

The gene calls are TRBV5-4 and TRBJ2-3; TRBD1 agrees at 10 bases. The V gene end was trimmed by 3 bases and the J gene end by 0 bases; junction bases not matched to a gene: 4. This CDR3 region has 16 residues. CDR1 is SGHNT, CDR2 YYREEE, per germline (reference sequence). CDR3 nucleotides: TGTGCCAGCAGCTCTCGACAGGGGGCGAGCACAGATACGCAGTATTTT. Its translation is CASSSRQGASTDTQYF.

For the CDR3, the DNA is TGTGCCAGCAGTCGGTGGAACTATGGCTACACCTTC. The encoded protein is CASSRWNYGYTF. The chain is built from TRBV2 and TRBJ1-2; no reliable D call. Deletions cut 5 bases from V and 2 bases from J, with 6 bases between. This CDR3 has 12 amino acids. Germline CDR1 is SNHLY and CDR2 is FYNNEI. Looking up the rest from reference TRBV2 and TRBJ1-2 gives the full variable domain: EPEVTQTPSHQVTQMGQEVILRCVPISNHLYFYWYRQILGQKVEFLVSFYNNEISEKSEIFDDQFSVERPDGSNFTLKIRSTKLEDSAMYFCASSRWNYGYTFGSGTRLTVV.

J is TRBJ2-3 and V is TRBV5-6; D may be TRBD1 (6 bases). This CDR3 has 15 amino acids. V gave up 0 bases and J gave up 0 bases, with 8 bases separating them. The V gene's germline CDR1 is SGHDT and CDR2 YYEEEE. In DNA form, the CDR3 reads TGTGCCAGCAGCTTGGACAGGGTTAGCACAGATACGCAGTATTTT. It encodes CASSLDRVSTDTQYF. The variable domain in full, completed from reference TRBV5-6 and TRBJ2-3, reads DAGVTQSPTHLIKTRGQQVTLRCSPKSGHDTVSWYQQALGQGPQFIFQYYEEEERQRGNFPDRFSGHQFPNYSSELNVNALLLGDSALYLCASSLDRVSTDTQYFGPGTRLTVL.

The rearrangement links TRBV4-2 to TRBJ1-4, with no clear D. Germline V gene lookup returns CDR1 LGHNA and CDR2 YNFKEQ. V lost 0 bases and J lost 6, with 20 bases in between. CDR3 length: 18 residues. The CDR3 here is CASSQDARLSGGHEKLFF. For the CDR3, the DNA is TGTGCCAGCAGCCAAGACGCGAGACTTTCAGGCGGTCATGAAAAACTGTTTTTT.

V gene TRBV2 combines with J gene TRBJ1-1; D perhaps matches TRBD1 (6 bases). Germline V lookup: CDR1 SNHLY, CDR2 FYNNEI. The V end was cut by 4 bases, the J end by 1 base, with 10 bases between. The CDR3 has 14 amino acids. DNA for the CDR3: TGTGCCAGCAGTGCTATACAGGGGAACACTGAAGCTTTCTTT. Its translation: CASSAIQGNTEAFF.

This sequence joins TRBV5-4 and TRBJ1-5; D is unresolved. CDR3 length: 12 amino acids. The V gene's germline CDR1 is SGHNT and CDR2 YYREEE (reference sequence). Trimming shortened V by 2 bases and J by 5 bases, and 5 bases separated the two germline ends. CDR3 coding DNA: TGTGCCAGCAGCTTCTTAGATCAGCCCCAGCATTTT. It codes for CASSFLDQPQHF.

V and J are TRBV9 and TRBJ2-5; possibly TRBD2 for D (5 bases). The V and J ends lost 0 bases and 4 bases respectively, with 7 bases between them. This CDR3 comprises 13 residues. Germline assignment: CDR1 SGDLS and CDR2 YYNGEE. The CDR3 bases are TGTGCCAGCAGCGTAGCGGAGGTAGAGACCCAGTACTTC. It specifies CASSVAEVETQYF.

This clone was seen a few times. The CDR3: CASSLVEETQYF. In DNA form, the CDR3 reads TGTGCCAGCAGCTTGGTGGAAGAGACCCAGTACTTC. The genes are TRBV5-5 and TRBJ2-5, with D unclear. In germline, CDR1 is SGHKS, CDR2 YYEKEE (reference sequence). V was shortened by 0 bases and J by 3 bases, with 3 bases between the two germline ends. The CDR3 covers 12 residues. Combining the CDR3 with reference TRBV5-5 and TRBJ2-5 gives the whole variable domain DAGVTQSPTHLIKTRGQQVTLRCSPISGHKSVSWYQQVLGQGPQFIFQYYEKEERGRGNFPDRFSARQFPNYSSELNVNALLLGDSALYLCASSLVEETQYFGPGTRLLVL.

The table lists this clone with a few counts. In nucleotides, the CDR3 is TGTGCCAGCACAGGGGGAAACTCCTACGAGCAGTACTTC. Encoded protein: CASTGGNSYEQYF. The chain employs TRBV5-8 and TRBJ2-7, with TRBD1 identical over 7 bases. CDR1 and CDR2 (germline): SGHTS, YDEGEE. V shed 6 bases and J 0 bases; nucleotides not matched to a gene: 3. This CDR3 is built from 13 residues.

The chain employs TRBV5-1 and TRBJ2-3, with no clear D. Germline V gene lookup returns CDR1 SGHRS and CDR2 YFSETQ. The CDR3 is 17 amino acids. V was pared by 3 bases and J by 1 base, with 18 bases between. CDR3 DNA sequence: TGCGCCAGCAGCTCACCAGATAGCTCTGAAGGCACAGATACGCAGTATTTT. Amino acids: CASSSPDSSEGTDTQYF. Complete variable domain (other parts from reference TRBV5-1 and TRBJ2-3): KAGVTQTPRYLIKTRGQQVTLSCSPISGHRSVSWYQQTPGQGLQFLFEYFSETQRNKGNFPGRFSGRQFSNSRSEMNVSTLELGDSALYLCASSSPDSSEGTDTQYFGPGTRLTVL.

The CDR3 loop reads CASSLVGDRGPGNTIYF. The DNA of the CDR3 is TGTGCCAGCAGCTTAGTGGGTGACAGGGGGCCGGGAAACACCATATATTTT. This chain uses TRBV7-8 with TRBJ1-3, with 10 bases identical to TRBD1. V shed 1 base, J shed 4 bases, and the junction held 7 bases outside the gene matches. The germline V gene encodes CDR1 SGHVS and CDR2 FQNEAQ. CDR3 length: 17 residues.